This TCR beta chain originates from a study of blood T cell repertoires in COVID-19 (TCRdb year 2020). With regard to the full study: Samples covering the acute and convalescent phases of COVID-19 were provided by collaborators in the United States, Italy and Spain. The material from the prospective study consisted of cDNA or gDNA derived from T cells, B-cell-depleted T cells, or PBMCs. Subjects who had been exposed to COVID-19, were actively infected with it, or had recovered from it provided the deeply sampled blood TCRbeta repertoires that made up the dataset. A freely available public database, intended as a resource for researchers studying the immune response to SARS-CoV-2, is where the repertoires were released. The samples were drawn from two sources: the first 160 participants of the ongoing ImmuneRACE study, and 1,000 to 1,500 subjects contributed by 6 global collaborators. A de-identified subject ID, COVID-19 status, age in years and sex were almost always included in the sample metadata. Where available, HLA class I and class II types were obtained from metadata supplied by the sample provider rather than from assay-based typing. Findings and caveats that apply to the study as a whole: The amount of clinical and demographic metadata varied by source and participant and was provided uncurated.

TCRbeta CDR3 regions were amplified from genomic DNA by means of the immunoSEQ Assay, a bias-controlled multiplex PCR. The study's processing was this. Nucleated cell counts per sample were estimated from amplification of reference gene primers within the assay. To quantify the absolute abundance of each unique TCRbeta CDR3 rearrangement, sequence reads were collapsed and filtered. For each sample, productive Simpson clonality was calculated as the square root of Simpson's diversity index across productive rearrangements. TCRdb stores this immuneACCESS table with in-frame sequences only. Part of the clones is absent; in the studies checked, under half of the shortfall reflects unresolved V genes, and no reason is known for the rest. That table gives V, J and clone size, and the DNA gave D and trimming. Here the sample has about 200,000 clones; approximately 90% occur a single time. Around 6% of the sample goes to the ten largest clones.

Collaborating institutions collected whole blood in K2EDTA tubes following their own protocols. For TCRbeta analysis, collaborators shipped samples as frozen whole blood, isolated PBMCs, or DNA extracted from either of those sample types. CDR1 MNHEY and CDR2 SVGEGT are derived from the germline V gene. The CDR3 measures 14 amino acids from cysteine to phenylalanine. Only CDR3 DNA remains: 42 bases, in frame from the first base. V has 5 bases trimmed and J has 2 bases trimmed; junction bases matching no gene number 5. This clone was picked up one time. The specificity of this receptor is unknown. No base-level quality is on record; no much larger clone is a single base apart.

What was sequenced was peripheral blood. This clonotype was obtained from a man between 40 and 49 years old with active or convalescent COVID-19. The sequence is built from TRBV6-2 or TRBV6-3 and TRBJ2-7, and 8 junctional nucleotides match TRBD1. CDR3 reads: CASSRQGPAYEQYF. The nucleotide sequence reads TGTGCCAGCAGTCGACAGGGGCCAGCCTACGAGCAGTACTTC.